This TCR beta chain derives from a study of T-cell memory formation after mild COVID-19. Study context: TCR clusters largely stayed donor specific.

The V end lost 1 base, the J end lost 2 bases, and 15 bases lay between the germline ends. The germline V gene encodes CDR1 LGHDT and CDR2 YNNKEL (reference sequence). The CDR3 sequence is 16 residues long. TCRdb re-derived calls from the 5' RACE reads in MiXCR, one entry per CDR3 protein. The sample holds around 340,000 distinct CDR3 sequences; approximately 15% are singletons and the top ten take about a fifth. The sequence derives from a man aged 18 to 29 who had mild COVID-19 (a few samples of this study predate the infection). Cell type and time point are not known. The V gene is TRBV3-1, the J gene TRBJ2-7; D is perhaps TRBD1 or TRBD2 (5 bases each). Sequenced input: PBMCs or a T cell subset sorted from them (not recorded which). The CDR3: CASSQAGRAGTYEQYF. The CDR3, as DNA: TGTGCCAGCAGCCAAGCAGGGCGGGCAGGGACCTACGAGCAGTACTTC.